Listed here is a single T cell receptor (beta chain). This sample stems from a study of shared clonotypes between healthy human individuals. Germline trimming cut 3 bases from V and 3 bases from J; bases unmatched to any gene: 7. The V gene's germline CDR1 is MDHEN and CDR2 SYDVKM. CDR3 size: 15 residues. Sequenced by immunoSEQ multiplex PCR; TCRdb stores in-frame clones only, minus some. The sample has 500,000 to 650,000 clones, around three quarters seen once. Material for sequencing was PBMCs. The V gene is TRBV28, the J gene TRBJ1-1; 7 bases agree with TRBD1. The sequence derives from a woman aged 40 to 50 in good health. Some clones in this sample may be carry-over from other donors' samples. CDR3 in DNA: TGTGCCAGCAGTTTCCGCCAGGGGGTGTACACTGAAGCTTTCTTT. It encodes CASSFRQGVYTEAFF.